A few counts support the clone carrying this TCR beta chain. The sample comes from a study of T cells in Graves' hyperthyroidism and ophthalmopathy. Hyperthyroidism of Graves' type that showed no ophthalmopathy progression within 18 months was stable. CDR3 length: 17 residues. Between the trimmed V and J ends, which lost 5 bases and 9 bases, there was a span of 26 bases. Germline V gene lookup returns CDR1 LNHDA and CDR2 SQIVND (reference sequence). The source material, RNA transcripts, was used to amplify TCR beta CDR3 regions. Primed by the HTBI set, a first-round RT-PCR was run on the TCR CDR3. One entry per CDR3 protein, called by TCRdb with MiXCR from the multiplex PCR reads. The sample carries a few hundred thousand distinct CDR3 sequences, about 15% recorded once.

The J gene is TRBJ2-1, the V gene TRBV19; weak D call: TRBD1 (6 bases). This sequence was found in a woman in her twenties or thirties with Graves' hyperthyroidism. Sequencing was performed on blood. CDR3 protein: CASSVTAPQGLWVEQFF. The CDR3, as DNA: TGTGCCAGTAGTGTAACGGCCCCGCAGGGGCTTTGGGTTGAGCAGTTCTTC.